The clone carrying this T cell receptor beta chain is a singleton in its sample. No antigen is known for it. Trimming took 8 bases from V and 0 from J, leaving 10 bases between them. The germline V gene encodes CDR1 ENHRY and CDR2 SYGVKD. CDR3 size: 13 residues. The data were produced by immunoSEQ multiplex PCR, yet TCRdb's version contains in-frame clones alone and is incomplete. The table lists around 130,000 clones, roughly nine tenths of them singletons. These data belong to a study of T cell responses to AZD1222 COVID-19 vaccine. Study findings and constraints: Spike was spanned by vaccine-associated CD4 TCRs, with dominance at 160-218 and 743-854. The breadth and depth of Spike-specific TCRs increased once two AZD1222 doses had been given. A mostly white British donor set with more females was recruited, and clonal diversity was possibly underestimated.

The receptor's source is an adult who received the AZD1222 COVID-19 vaccine. V and J are TRBV10-3 and TRBJ1-1; tentative D call: TRBD1 (5 bases). The material sequenced was peripheral blood, taken 28 days after the second AZD1222 dose. As DNA, the CDR3 is TGTGCCATCCGAGGGACGGTGAACACTGAAGCTTTCTTT. Its translation is CAIRGTVNTEAFF.